This entry concerns a single T cell receptor (beta chain). Its antigen remains unidentified. This entry is derived from a study of blood T cells in healthy people across ages. Study-wide points: Across the age range, TCR beta diversity per million T cells fell in a roughly linear way. Estimated diversity, derived from one million T cells, was regarded as an underestimate.

Germline V gene lookup returns CDR1 SQVTM and CDR2 ANQGSEA. The V segment lost 7 bases and the J segment 2 bases; nucleotides outside the gene matches: 13. This CDR3 is 16 amino acids long. About 10 milliliters of peripheral blood were drawn from each donor into EDTA-treated tubes. No fewer than 5.5 micrograms of total RNA were isolated from every sample. A J-beta primer mix and a sample-barcoded 5' primer were used in a second PCR of about 7 to 12 cycles. TCRdb analysed the 5' RACE reads with MiXCR anew, one entry per CDR3 protein. Of 380,000 or so distinct CDR3 sequences detected, 45% to 60% appear once; the ten largest clones hold around 50%.

This chain links TRBV29-1 with TRBJ2-1; TRBD2 matches 8 bases. The source material was blood. This TCR was sampled from a man aged 55 to 69 in good health. The CDR3 bases are TGCAGCGCCCCGAAAGGCAGCGGGGGAACCTACAATGAGCAGTTCTTC. Residues: CSAPKGSGGTYNEQFF.